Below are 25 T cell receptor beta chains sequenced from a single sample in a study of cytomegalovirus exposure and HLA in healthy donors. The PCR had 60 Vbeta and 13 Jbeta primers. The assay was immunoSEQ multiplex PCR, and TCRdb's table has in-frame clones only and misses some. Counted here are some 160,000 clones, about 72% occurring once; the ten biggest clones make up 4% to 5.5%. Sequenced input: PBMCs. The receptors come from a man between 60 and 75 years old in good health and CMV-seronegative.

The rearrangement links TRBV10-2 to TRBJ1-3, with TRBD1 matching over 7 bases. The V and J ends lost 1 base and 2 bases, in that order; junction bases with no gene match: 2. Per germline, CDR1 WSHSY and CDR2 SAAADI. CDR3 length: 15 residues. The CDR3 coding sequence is TGCGCCAGCAGTGAGTTTACAGGGGCTGGAAACACCATATATTTT. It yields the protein CASSEFTGAGNTIYF.

The CDR3 sequence: CASQGPRTDQPQHF. For the CDR3, the DNA is TGTGCCTCACAGGGACCACGAACGGATCAGCCCCAGCATTTT. V is TRBV6-1 and J is TRBJ1-5; D is perhaps TRBD1 (6 bases). With 11 bases removed from V and 5 bases from J, the gap between germline ends came to 19 bases. Per germline, CDR1 MNHNS and CDR2 SASEGT. The CDR3 consists of 14 residues.

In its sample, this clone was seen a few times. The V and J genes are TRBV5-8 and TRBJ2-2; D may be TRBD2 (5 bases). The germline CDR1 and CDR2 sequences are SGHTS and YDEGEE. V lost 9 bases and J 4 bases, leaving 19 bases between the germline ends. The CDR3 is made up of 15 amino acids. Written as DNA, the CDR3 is TGTGCCACTCGAGGGAGCTACCAGATCACCGGGGAGCTGTTTTTT. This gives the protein CATRGSYQITGELFF.

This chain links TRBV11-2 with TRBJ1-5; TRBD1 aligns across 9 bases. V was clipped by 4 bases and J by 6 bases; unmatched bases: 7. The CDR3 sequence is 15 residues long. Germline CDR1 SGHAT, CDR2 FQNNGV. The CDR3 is CASSYQTGGGQPQHF. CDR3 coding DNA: TGTGCCAGCAGCTACCAGACAGGGGGAGGTCAGCCCCAGCATTTT. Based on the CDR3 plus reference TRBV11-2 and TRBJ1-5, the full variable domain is EAGVAQSPRYKIIEKRQSVAFWCNPISGHATLYWYQQILGQGPKLLIQFQNNGVVDDSQLPKDRFSAERLKGVDSTLKIQPAKLEDSAVYLCASSYQTGGGQPQHFGDGTRLSIL.

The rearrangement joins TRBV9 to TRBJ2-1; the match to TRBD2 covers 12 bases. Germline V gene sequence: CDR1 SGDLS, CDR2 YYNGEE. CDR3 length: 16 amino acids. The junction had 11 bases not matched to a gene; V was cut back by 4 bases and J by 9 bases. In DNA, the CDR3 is TGTGCCAGCAGCCCGCGGACTAGCGGGAAAGGGCGTGAGCAGTTCTTC. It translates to CASSPRTSGKGREQFF.

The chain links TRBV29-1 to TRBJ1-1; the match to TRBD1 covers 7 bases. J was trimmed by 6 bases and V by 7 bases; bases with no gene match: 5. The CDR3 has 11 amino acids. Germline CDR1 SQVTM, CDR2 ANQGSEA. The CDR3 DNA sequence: TGCAGCGCCTCGACAGGGTCTGAAGCTTTCTTT. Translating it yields CSASTGSEAFF.

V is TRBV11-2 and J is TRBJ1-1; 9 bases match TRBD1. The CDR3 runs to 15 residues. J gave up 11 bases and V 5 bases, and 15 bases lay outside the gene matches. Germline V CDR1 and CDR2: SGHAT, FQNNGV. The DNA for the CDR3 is TGTGCCAGCAGCCCCTACCCGGGACAGGGAGTAGGGGCTTTCTTT. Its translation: CASSPYPGQGVGAFF.

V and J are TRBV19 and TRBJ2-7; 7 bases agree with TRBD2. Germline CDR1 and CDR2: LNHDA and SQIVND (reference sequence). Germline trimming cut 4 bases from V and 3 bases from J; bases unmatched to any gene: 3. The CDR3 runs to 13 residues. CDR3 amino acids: CASSRGGSYEQYF. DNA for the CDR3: TGTGCCAGTAGTAGGGGCGGGAGCTACGAGCAGTACTTC.

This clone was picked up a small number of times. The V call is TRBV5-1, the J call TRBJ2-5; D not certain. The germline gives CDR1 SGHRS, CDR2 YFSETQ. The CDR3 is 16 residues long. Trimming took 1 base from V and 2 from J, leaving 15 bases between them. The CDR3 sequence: CASSLTTRPHQETQYF. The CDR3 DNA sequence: TGCGCCAGCAGCTTGACTACCCGGCCTCATCAAGAGACCCAGTACTTC. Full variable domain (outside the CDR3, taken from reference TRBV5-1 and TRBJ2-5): KAGVTQTPRYLIKTRGQQVTLSCSPISGHRSVSWYQQTPGQGLQFLFEYFSETQRNKGNFPGRFSGRQFSNSRSEMNVSTLELGDSALYLCASSLTTRPHQETQYFGPGTRLLVL.

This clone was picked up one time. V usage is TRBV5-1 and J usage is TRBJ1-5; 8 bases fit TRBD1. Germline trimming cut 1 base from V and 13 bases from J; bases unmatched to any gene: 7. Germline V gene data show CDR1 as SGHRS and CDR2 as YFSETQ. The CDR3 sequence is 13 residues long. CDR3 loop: CASSLSAQGAQHF. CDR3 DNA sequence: TGCGCCAGCAGCTTGTCAGCTCAGGGGGCGCAGCATTTT.

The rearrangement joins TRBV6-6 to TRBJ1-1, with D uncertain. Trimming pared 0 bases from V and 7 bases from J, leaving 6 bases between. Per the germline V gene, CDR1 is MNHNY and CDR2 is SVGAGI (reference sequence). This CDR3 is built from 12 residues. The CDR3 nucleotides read TGTGCCAGCAGTTACTCGGCAGGTGAAGCTTTCTTT. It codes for CASSYSAGEAFF.

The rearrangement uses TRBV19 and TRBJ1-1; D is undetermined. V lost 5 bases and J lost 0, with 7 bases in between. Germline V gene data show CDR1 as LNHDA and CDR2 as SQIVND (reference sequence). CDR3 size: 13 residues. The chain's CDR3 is CASSVVLNTEAFF. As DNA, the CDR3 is TGTGCCAGTAGTGTCGTTTTGAACACTGAAGCTTTCTTT.

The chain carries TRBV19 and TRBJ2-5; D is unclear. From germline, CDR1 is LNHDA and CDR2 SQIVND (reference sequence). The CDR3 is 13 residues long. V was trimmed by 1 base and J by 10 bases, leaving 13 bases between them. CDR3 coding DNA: TGTGCCAGTAGTATAGGGCCGAGGAGTTTCCAGTACTTC. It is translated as CASSIGPRSFQYF.

CDR3 coding DNA: TGTGCCAGCAGTTTGGAACAGGGGGCAGGCCGCGAAAAACTGTTTTTT. It is translated as CASSLEQGAGREKLFF. V is TRBV27 and J is TRBJ1-4; 9 positions match TRBD1. Looked up from germline, CDR1 is MNHEY and CDR2 is SMNVEV (reference sequence). Unmatched junction bases numbered 10, after V lost 3 bases and J lost 8 bases. The CDR3 has 16 residues.

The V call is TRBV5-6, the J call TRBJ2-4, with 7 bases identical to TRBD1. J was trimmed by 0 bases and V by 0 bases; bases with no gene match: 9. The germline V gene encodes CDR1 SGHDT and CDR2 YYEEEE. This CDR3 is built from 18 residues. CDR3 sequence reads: CASSLEGQYILAKNIQYF. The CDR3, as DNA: TGTGCCAGCAGCTTGGAGGGACAGTACATCCTAGCCAAAAACATTCAGTACTTC.

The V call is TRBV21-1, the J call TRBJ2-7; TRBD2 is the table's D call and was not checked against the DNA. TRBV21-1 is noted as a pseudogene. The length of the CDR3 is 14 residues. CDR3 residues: CARSERVTSYEQYF. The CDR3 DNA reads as TGTGCCCGAAGCGAGAGGGTCACCTCCTACGAGCAGTACTTC.

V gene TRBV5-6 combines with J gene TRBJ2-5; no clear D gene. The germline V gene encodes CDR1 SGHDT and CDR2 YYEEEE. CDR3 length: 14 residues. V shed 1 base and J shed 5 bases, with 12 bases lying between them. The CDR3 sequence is CASSLFRVRETQYF. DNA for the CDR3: TGTGCCAGCAGCTTGTTCCGCGTCCGGGAGACCCAGTACTTC. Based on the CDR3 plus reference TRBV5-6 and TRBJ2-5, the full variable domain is DAGVTQSPTHLIKTRGQQVTLRCSPKSGHDTVSWYQQALGQGPQFIFQYYEEEERQRGNFPDRFSGHQFPNYSSELNVNALLLGDSALYLCASSLFRVRETQYFGPGTRLLVL.

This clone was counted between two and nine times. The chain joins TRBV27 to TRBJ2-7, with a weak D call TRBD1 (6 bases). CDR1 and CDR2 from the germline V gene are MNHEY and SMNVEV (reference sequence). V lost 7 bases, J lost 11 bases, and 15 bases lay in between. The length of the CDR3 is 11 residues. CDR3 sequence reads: CASTSSGVEYF. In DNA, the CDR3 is TGTGCCAGCACCTCCTCAGGGGTTGAGTACTTC.

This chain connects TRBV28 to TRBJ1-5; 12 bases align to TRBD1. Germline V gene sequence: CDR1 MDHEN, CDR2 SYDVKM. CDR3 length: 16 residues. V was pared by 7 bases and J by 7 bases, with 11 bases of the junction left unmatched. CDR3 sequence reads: CASTYGGQGARQPQHF. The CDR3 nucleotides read TGTGCCAGCACCTATGGGGGACAGGGGGCGAGGCAGCCCCAGCATTTT.

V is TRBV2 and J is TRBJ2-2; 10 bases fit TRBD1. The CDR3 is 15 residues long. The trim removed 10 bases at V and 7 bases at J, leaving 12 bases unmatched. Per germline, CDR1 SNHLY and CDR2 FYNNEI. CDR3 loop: CAISGQGNFGGELFF. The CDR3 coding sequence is TGTGCCATCTCGGGACAGGGGAACTTTGGCGGGGAGCTGTTTTTT.

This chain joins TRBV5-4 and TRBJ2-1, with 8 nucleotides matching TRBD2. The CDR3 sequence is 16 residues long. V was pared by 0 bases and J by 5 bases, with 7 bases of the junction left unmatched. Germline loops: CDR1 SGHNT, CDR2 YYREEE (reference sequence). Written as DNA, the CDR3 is TGTGCCAGCAGCTTGGGAAACGGGAGGGCCCACAATGAGCAGTTCTTC. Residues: CASSLGNGRAHNEQFF.

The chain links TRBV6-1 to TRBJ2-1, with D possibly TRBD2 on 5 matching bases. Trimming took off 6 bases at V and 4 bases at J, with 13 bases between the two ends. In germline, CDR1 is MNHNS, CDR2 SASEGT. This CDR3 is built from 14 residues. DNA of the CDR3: TGTGCCAGCAGATCTGGACGGGGATACAATGAGCAGTTCTTC. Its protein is CASRSGRGYNEQFF.

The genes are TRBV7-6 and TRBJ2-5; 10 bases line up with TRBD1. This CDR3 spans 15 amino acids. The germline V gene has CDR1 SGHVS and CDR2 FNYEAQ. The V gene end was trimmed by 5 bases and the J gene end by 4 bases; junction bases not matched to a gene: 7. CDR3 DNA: TGTGCCAGCAGCGCCCCGACAGGGGGCGCAGAGACCCAGTACTTC. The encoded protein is CASSAPTGGAETQYF.

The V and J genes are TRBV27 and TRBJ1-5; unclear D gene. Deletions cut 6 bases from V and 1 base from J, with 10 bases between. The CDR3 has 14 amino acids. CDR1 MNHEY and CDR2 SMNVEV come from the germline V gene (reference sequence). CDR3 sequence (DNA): TGTGCCAGCAGGCCGGTCGGGAGCAATCAGCCCCAGCATTTT. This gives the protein CASRPVGSNQPQHF.

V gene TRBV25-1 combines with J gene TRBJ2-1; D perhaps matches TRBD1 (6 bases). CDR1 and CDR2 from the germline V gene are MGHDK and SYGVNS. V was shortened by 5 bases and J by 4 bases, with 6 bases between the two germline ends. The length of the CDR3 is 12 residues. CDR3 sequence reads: CASSTGYNEQFF. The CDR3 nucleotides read TGTGCCAGCAGTACAGGGTACAATGAGCAGTTCTTC. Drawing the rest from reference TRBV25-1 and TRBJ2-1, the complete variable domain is EADIYQTPRYLVIGTGKKITLECSQTMGHDKMYWYQQDPGMELHLIHYSYGVNSTEKGDLSSESTVSRIRTEHFPLTLESARPSHTSQYLCASSTGYNEQFFGPGTRLTVL.